This T cell receptor beta chain was profiled in a study of T-cell memory formation after mild COVID-19. CDR1 is MGHRA and CDR2 is YSYEKL in the germline V gene. The germline V and J ends were trimmed by 1 base and 1 base, with 16 bases remaining between them. There are 17 residues in the CDR3. A single record per CDR3 protein comes from TCRdb applying MiXCR to the 5' RACE reads. The table has 110,000 or so distinct CDR3 sequences, 22% seen once. This clonotype was counted only a few times. Sequenced material: PBMCs or a T cell subset sorted from them (not recorded which). This receptor was obtained from a man aged 18 to 29 who had mild COVID-19 (a few samples of this study predate the infection). Cell type and time point are not known. The gene calls are TRBV4-1 and TRBJ1-1; D is possibly TRBD1 (5 bases). CDR3 nucleotide sequence: TGCGCCAGCAGCCAAGTGCGGGGGATCGGGTCGAACACTGAAGCTTTCTTT. Amino acid sequence: CASSQVRGIGSNTEAFF.